The next 13 T cell receptor beta chains were all read from a single sample in a study of blood T cell repertoires in COVID-19. TCRdb's copy holds only in-frame clones and misses some; the assay was immunoSEQ multiplex PCR. The repertoire includes 250,000 to 350,000 clones, about 85% of them detected once, and 2% to 3% sits in the top ten. Input material: peripheral blood. The receptors here all came from a man aged 18 to 30 with active or convalescent COVID-19.

This chain links TRBV7-2 with TRBJ2-1; maybe TRBD2 (6 bases). Per the germline V gene, CDR1 is SGHTA and CDR2 is FQGNSA. V was shortened by 1 base and J by 3 bases, with 13 bases between the two germline ends. The CDR3 is 16 amino acids. The CDR3 nucleotides read TGTGCCAGCAGCTTAGTGGGGGGAGAGAACTACAATGAGCAGTTCTTC. Protein: CASSLVGGENYNEQFF. Using reference TRBV7-2 and TRBJ2-1 for the parts outside the CDR3, the full variable domain is GAGVSQSPSNKVTEKGKDVELRCDPISGHTALYWYRQSLGQGLEFLIYFQGNSAPDKSGLPSDRFSAERTGGSVSTLTIQRTQQEDSAVYLCASSLVGGENYNEQFFGPGTRLTVL.

The CDR3 loop is CASRDRGPHEQYF. In DNA form, the CDR3 reads TGTGCCAGCAGGGACAGGGGGCCCCACGAGCAGTACTTC. The rearrangement uses TRBV6-5 and TRBJ2-7; TRBD1 agrees at 11 bases. The CDR3 runs to 13 residues. Germline CDR1 MNHEY, CDR2 SVGAGI. The junction had 3 bases not matched to a gene; V was cut back by 6 bases and J by 5 bases.

The rearrangement uses TRBV6-5 and TRBJ2-5; 8 bases match TRBD1. Germline V gives CDR1 MNHEY, CDR2 SVGAGI. V dropped 6 bases and J dropped 5; count of bases not matched to a gene: 5. The CDR3 length is 13 residues. The DNA for the CDR3 is TGTGCCAGCAGGGACAGGGCACGCGAGACCCAGTACTTC. Translation gives CASRDRARETQYF.

This chain connects TRBV19 to TRBJ2-2; D call uncertain. The CDR3 has 15 residues. The V and J ends lost 7 bases and 5 bases respectively, with 17 bases between them. Germline V CDR1 and CDR2: LNHDA, SQIVND (reference sequence). This CDR3 reads CASKSNFVWTGELFF. In DNA, the CDR3 is TGTGCCAGTAAATCCAACTTTGTATGGACCGGGGAGCTGTTTTTT. The whole variable domain, remainder taken from reference TRBV19 and TRBJ2-2, is DGGITQSPKYLFRKEGQNVTLSCEQNLNHDAMYWYRQDPGQGLRLIYYSQIVNDFQKGDIAEGYSVSREKKESFPLTVTSAQKNPTAFYLCASKSNFVWTGELFFGEGSRLTVL.

A few counts support this clone. This rearrangement joins TRBV6-5 to TRBJ1-1; a possible D gene is TRBD1 (6 bases). The CDR3 loop spans 14 amino acids. Germline V CDR1 and CDR2: MNHEY, SVGAGI. Trimming left V 8 bases short and J 4 bases short, with 17 bases between. The DNA of the CDR3 is TGTGCCAGCTTCCGGTCGGGGGGCCGCACTGAAGCTTTCTTT. It is translated as CASFRSGGRTEAFF.

A note on this clone: An end of the junction differs from the germline gene, which may be a read error. The CDR3 bases are TGTGCCAGCAGCCCTTTAGGGACAGGGACCCCCAGCTTC. As protein: CASSPLGTGTPSF. This chain links TRBV3-1 (or the pseudogene TRBV3-2) with TRBJ2-7; the match to TRBD1 covers 9 bases. Per germline, CDR1 LGHDT and CDR2 YNNKEL (reference sequence). CDR3 size: 13 residues.

The chain employs TRBV3-1 (or the pseudogene TRBV3-2) and TRBJ2-2; D is undetermined. V was pared by 4 bases and J by 1 base, with 7 bases between. Germline-derived CDR1 and CDR2 are LGHDT and YNNKEL (reference sequence). This CDR3 contains 14 residues. The CDR3 sequence is CASSRSKNTGELFF. As DNA, the CDR3 is TGTGCCAGCAGCCGGAGTAAGAACACCGGGGAGCTGTTTTTT.

The J gene is TRBJ2-7, the V gene TRBV28; 8 positions agree with TRBD2. The J segment lost 0 bases and the V segment lost 6 bases, leaving 4 bases of the junction unmatched. The CDR3 contains 14 residues. CDR1 is MDHEN, CDR2 SYDVKM, per germline. CDR3 nucleotides: TGTGCCAGCAGAGACAGCGGGAGCTCCTACGAGCAGTACTTC. This sequence encodes CASRDSGSSYEQYF.

This clone was observed a handful of times. The chain is built from TRBV27 and TRBJ1-5; 9 bases are a match to TRBD1. The CDR3 has 14 amino acids. V shed 5 bases and J 4 bases; nucleotides not matched to a gene: 3. Per the germline V gene, CDR1 is MNHEY and CDR2 is SMNVEV (reference sequence). The CDR3 spells CASSPDRGNQPQHF. CDR3 nucleotide sequence: TGTGCCAGCAGTCCGGACAGGGGTAATCAGCCCCAGCATTTT.

The chain carries TRBV7-2 and TRBJ1-6, with 12 bases that match TRBD1. The germline V gene encodes CDR1 SGHTA and CDR2 FQGNSA. V trimming: 6 bases; J trimming: 10 bases; junction bases outside the gene matches: 4. The CDR3 length is 14 residues. Here the CDR3 reads CASRWDRGQSPLHF. CDR3 DNA sequence: TGTGCCAGCAGATGGGACAGGGGGCAGTCACCCCTCCACTTT.

The rearrangement joins TRBV7-6 to TRBJ1-1; 7 bases match TRBD1. The CDR3 length is 12 residues. With 0 bases clipped from V and 8 bases from J, the junction kept 0 bases outside the gene matches. The germline gives CDR1 SGHVS, CDR2 FNYEAQ. DNA for the CDR3: TGTGCCAGCAGCTTAGCAGGGGGCGAAGCTTTCTTT. Amino acid sequence: CASSLAGGEAFF. Filled out from reference TRBV7-6 and TRBJ1-1, the complete variable domain reads GAGVSQSPRYKVTKRGQDVALRCDPISGHVSLYWYRQALGQGPEFLTYFNYEAQQDKSGLPNDRFSAERPEGSISTLTIQRTEQRDSAMYRCASSLAGGEAFFGQGTRLTVV.

The chain employs TRBV4-1 and TRBJ2-1, with D perhaps TRBD1 (7 bases). Looked up from germline, CDR1 is MGHRA and CDR2 is YSYEKL. V was clipped by 1 base and J by 8 bases, with 18 bases between them. The CDR3 loop spans 16 amino acids. DNA of the CDR3: TGCGCCAGCAGCCAAGGAGCAGGGGGGAAATGGCATGAGCAGTTCTTC. Protein sequence: CASSQGAGGKWHEQFF.

The chain has TRBV12-3 or TRBV12-4 and TRBJ1-1; TRBD1 is a possible D gene (5 bases). The CDR3 is made up of 13 amino acids. The V end lost 5 bases, the J end lost 4 bases, and 11 bases lay between the germline ends. The CDR3 coding sequence is TGTGCCAGCAGTCCGACAGCAGCCACTGAAGCTTTCTTT. This encodes CASSPTAATEAFF.